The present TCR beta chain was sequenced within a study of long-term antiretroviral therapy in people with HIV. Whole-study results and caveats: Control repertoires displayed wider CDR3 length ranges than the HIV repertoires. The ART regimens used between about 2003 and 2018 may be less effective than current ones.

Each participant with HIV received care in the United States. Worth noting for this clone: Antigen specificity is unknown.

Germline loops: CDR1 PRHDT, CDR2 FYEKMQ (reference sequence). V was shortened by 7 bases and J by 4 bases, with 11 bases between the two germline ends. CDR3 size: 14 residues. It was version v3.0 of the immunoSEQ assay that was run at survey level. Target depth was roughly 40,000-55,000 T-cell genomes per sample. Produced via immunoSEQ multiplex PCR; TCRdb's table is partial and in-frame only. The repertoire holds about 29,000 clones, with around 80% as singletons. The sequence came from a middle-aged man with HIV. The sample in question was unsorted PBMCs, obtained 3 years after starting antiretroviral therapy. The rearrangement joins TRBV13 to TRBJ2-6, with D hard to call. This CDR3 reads CASNRAVGANVLTF. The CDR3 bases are TGTGCCAGCAATAGGGCGGTCGGGGCCAACGTCCTGACTTTC. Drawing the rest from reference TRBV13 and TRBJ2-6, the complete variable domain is AAGVIQSPRHLIKEKRETATLKCYPIPRHDTVYWYQQGPGQDPQFLISFYEKMQSDKGSIPDRFSAQQFSDYHSELNMSSLELGDSALYFCASNRAVGANVLTFGAGSRLTVL.